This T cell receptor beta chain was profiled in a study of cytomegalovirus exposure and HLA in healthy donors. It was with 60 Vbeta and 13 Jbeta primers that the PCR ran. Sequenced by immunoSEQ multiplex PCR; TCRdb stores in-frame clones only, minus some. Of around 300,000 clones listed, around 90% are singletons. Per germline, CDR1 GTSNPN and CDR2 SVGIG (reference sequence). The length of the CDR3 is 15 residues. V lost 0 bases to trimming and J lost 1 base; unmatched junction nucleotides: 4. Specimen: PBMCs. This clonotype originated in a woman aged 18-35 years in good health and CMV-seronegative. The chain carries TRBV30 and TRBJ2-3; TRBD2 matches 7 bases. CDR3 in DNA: TGTGCCTGGAGTGTAGCGGGAATTCGCACAGATACGCAGTATTTT. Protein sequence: CAWSVAGIRTDTQYF.